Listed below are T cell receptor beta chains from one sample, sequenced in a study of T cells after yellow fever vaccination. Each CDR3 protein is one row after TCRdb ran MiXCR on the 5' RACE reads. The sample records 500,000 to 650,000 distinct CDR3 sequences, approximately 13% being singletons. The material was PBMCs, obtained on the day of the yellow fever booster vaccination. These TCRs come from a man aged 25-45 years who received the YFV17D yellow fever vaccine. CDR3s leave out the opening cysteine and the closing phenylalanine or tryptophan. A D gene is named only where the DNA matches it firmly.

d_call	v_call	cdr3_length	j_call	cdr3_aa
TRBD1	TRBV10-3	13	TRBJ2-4	ASNTQDRGQDIQY
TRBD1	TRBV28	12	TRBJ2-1	ATRQGATYNEQF
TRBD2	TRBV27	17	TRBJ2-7	ASSFGTSGRLGYYDEQY
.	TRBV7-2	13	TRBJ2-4	ASSSTVVAKNIQY
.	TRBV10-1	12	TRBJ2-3	ASRAGGGTDTQY
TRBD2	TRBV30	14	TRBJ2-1	AWSVPPSGSNNEQF
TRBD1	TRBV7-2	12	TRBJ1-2	ASSPGQGMGGYT
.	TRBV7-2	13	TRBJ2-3	ASSLEARTTDTQY
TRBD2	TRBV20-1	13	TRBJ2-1	SARDLAGGDNEQF
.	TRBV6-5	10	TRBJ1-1	ASSSLRTEAF
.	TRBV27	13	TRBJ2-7	ASSLRQHLFYEQY
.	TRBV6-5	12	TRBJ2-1	ASSSVTGLNEQF
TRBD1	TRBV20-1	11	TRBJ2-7	SAPGQSFYEQY
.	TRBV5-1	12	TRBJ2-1	ASSTSGGVQEQF
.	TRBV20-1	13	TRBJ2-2	SATRGGLRTGELF
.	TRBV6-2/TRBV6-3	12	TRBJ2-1	ASSYSGGSDEQF
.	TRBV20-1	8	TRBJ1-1	SARGRVAF
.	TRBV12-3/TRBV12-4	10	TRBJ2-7	ASRRAFYEQY
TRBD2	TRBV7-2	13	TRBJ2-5	ASSLVSGRAGTQY
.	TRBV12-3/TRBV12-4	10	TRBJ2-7	ASSPSGLGQY
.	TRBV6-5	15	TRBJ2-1	ASSYASGLRAGNEQF
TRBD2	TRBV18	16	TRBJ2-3	ASSQPSGSARYTDTQY
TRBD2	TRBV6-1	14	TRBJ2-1	ASSPQGASGTDEQF
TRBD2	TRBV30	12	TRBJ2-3	AWNRGELGDTQY
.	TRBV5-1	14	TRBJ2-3	ASSLTPRPSTDTQY
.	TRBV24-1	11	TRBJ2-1	ATGQGGFNEQF
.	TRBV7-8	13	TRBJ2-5	ASSLDFLASETQY
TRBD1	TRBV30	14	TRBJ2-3	AWKGQENSWRDTQY
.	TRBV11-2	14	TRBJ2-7	ASSLGVSGEYYEQY
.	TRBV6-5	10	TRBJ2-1	ASSYDRREQF
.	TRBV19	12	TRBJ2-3	ASTPRGDTDTQY
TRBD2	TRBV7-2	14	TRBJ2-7	ASSLAGISGGWEQY